Following are 12 T cell receptor beta chains from one sample sequenced in a study of metastatic and nonmetastatic thyroid tumors. Thyroid surgery took place with no prior treatment in any patient. Through MiXCR, TCRdb re-clonotyped the PCR reads. The sample records fewer than 35,000 clones, more than 20% being singletons. Material: blood. These receptors were collected from a female donor with papillary thyroid cancer or a benign thyroid nodule (not recorded which). Some clones in this sample may be carry-over from other donors' samples.

A word on this clone: One end of the junction is discordant with germline, which a read error may explain. The chain combines TRBV30 with TRBJ2-3, with D perhaps being TRBD1 or TRBD2 (6 bases each). The germline V gene encodes CDR1 GTSNPN and CDR2 SVGIG (reference sequence). The CDR3 length is 14 residues. The CDR3 here is CPWSRGPPTDTKYF. Written as DNA, the CDR3 is TGTCCCTGGAGTCGGGGGCCCCCCACAGATACGAAGTATTTT.

Comments on this clone: This may stem from a read error, because a much larger clone lies one nucleotide away. The rearrangement uses TRBV5-1 and TRBJ2-5; maybe TRBD2 (6 bases). Germline values: CDR1 SGHRS, CDR2 YFSETQ. Trimming took off 4 bases at V and 3 bases at J, with 16 bases between the two ends. This CDR3 has 15 residues. CDR3: CASSPGVAVEETQYF. The DNA for the CDR3 is TGCGCCAGCAGCCCCGGGGTAGCGGTAGAAGAGACCCAGTACTTC.

Only a few counts were recorded for this clone. The chain combines TRBV6-1 with TRBJ1-5; D is unclear. The CDR3 totals 13 residues. Germline V gives CDR1 MNHNS, CDR2 SASEGT. The V end lost 7 bases, the J end lost 7 bases, and 14 bases lay between the germline ends. CDR3 nucleotides: TGTGCCAGCATCCCCAGAGTGCGGCAGCCCCAGCATTTT. This encodes CASIPRVRQPQHF.

This clone was found many times. This chain connects TRBV9 to TRBJ2-7, with 7 bases fitting TRBD2. Germline V gives CDR1 SGDLS, CDR2 YYNGEE. The CDR3 contains 16 residues. V lost 0 bases and J lost 5; bases outside the gene matches: 11. In DNA form, the CDR3 reads TGTGCCAGCAGCGTAGCTTCGGGAAGCGGGAACCACGAGCAGTACTTC. Amino acids: CASSVASGSGNHEQYF. The full variable domain, with the rest looked up from reference TRBV9 and TRBJ2-7, is DSGVTQTPKHLITATGQRVTLRCSPRSGDLSVYWYQQSLDQGLQFLIQYYNGEERAKGNILERFSAQQFPDLHSELNLSSLELGDSALYFCASSVASGSGNHEQYFGPGTRLTVT.

In this sample, this clone turned up many times. This rearrangement joins TRBV11-1 to TRBJ2-2; D is uncertain. Trimming removed 0 bases at V and 5 bases at J, with 13 bases between. The CDR3 has 16 amino acids. Germline CDR1 SGHAT, CDR2 FQDESV (reference sequence). The CDR3 nucleotides are TGTGCCAGCAGCTTAGCGTCGGGCCCCTGGACCGGGGAGCTGTTTTTT. It specifies CASSLASGPWTGELFF.

V gene TRBV6-2 or TRBV6-3 combines with J gene TRBJ2-3; TRBD1 is a possible D gene (5 bases). V lost 5 bases and J 0 bases, leaving 12 bases between the germline ends. There are 15 residues in the CDR3. Germline assignment: CDR1 MNHEY and CDR2 SVGEGT. CDR3 in DNA: TGTGCCAGCAGTGGTAGGGGCGGTAGCACAGATACGCAGTATTTT. Its protein is CASSGRGGSTDTQYF.

This clone appeared many times. The chain's CDR3 is CASEGLPNTGELFF. As DNA, the CDR3 is TGTGCTAGTGAAGGACTACCGAACACCGGGGAGCTGTTTTTT. The chain is built from TRBV12-5 and TRBJ2-2; D might be TRBD2 (6 bases). V was pared by 7 bases and J by 0 bases, with 9 bases between. CDR1 and CDR2 (germline): LGHNT, FRNRAP. This CDR3 is 14 amino acids long.

This clone was picked up many times. One end of the junction is discordant with germline, which a read error may explain. V and J are TRBV12-3 or TRBV12-4 and TRBJ2-3, with D perhaps TRBD1 (6 bases). CDR3 length: 14 residues. CDR3 in amino acids: CASSPLGQPRWSDF. In DNA, the CDR3 is TGTGCCAGCAGTCCCCTTGGACAGCCGAGGTGGTCAGATTTT.

This clone was found many times. This rearrangement joins TRBV29-1 to TRBJ1-1, with TRBD1 matching 7 bases. CDR1 SQVTM and CDR2 ANQGSEA come from the germline V gene. The V gene end was trimmed by 7 bases and the J gene end by 4 bases; junction bases not matched to a gene: 6. This CDR3 comprises 12 residues. The DNA for the CDR3 is TGCAGCGCCACAGGGGTTGGCACTGAAGCTTTCTTT. As protein: CSATGVGTEAFF.

In its sample, this clone was seen once. The junction and the germline gene differ at one end; a read error may be behind it. J is TRBJ2-7 and V is TRBV6-5, with 9 bases fitting TRBD1. This CDR3 has 16 residues. CDR1 is MNHEY and CDR2 is SVGAGI in the germline V gene. The CDR3 protein is CASSYKGGTGGYEHDF. The CDR3 coding sequence is TGTGCAAGCAGTTACAAGGGGGGAACAGGGGGCTACGAGCATGACTTC.

This sequence joins TRBV18 and TRBJ2-7, with D unresolved. Germline assignment: CDR1 KGHSH and CDR2 LQKENI. The length of the CDR3 is 12 residues. Trimming removed 8 bases from V and 0 bases from J, with 8 bases in between. The CDR3: CASTKSSYEQYF. The CDR3 DNA sequence: TGTGCCAGCACAAAGAGCTCCTACGAGCAGTACTTC.

As to this clone: Compared with germline, one end of the junction differs, possibly owing to a read error. The chain couples TRBV3-1 to TRBJ1-4; no firm D call. The CDR3 runs to 17 residues. Germline assignment: CDR1 LGHDT and CDR2 YNNKEL (reference sequence). This CDR3 is CASSQDRAGPFHEKMFF. The CDR3 nucleotides read TGTGCCAGCAGCCAAGATCGGGCAGGCCCATTTCATGAAAAAATGTTTTTT.